The 21 T cell receptor beta chains reported below all come from one sample, sequenced in a study of spatial heterogeneity in lung cancer. TCRdb fed the 5' RACE reads into MiXCR, producing one record per CDR3 protein. The sample lists around 89,000 distinct CDR3 sequences, approximately 12% occurring once. Time point specified: sample taken at primary tumor resection. Whole RNA, which was extracted from tumor, nontumor lung tissue or frozen PBMC, was sequenced without any cell sorting. The material was PBMCs, obtained at surgery. All receptors come from a male donor with early-stage non-small cell lung cancer.

The chain recombines TRBV20-1 with TRBJ2-1; 7 bases align to TRBD1. The CDR3 is 13 residues long. The ends lost 6 bases at V and 2 bases at J; junction bases unmatched: 4. Germline V lookup: CDR1 DFQATT, CDR2 SNEGSKA (reference sequence). The CDR3 here is CSAYGQAYNEQFF. CDR3 coding DNA: TGCAGTGCATACGGACAGGCCTACAATGAGCAGTTCTTC.

The sample holds a few counts of this clonotype. The V and J genes are TRBV5-1 and TRBJ2-3; D is ambiguous. V lost 3 bases to trimming and J lost 6 bases, with 17 bases between them. CDR3 length: 15 amino acids. CDR1 and CDR2 from the germline V gene are SGHRS and YFSETQ. The CDR3 nucleotides are TGCGCCAGCAGCTCAACCCCCTCCAAACCGGATACGCAGTATTTT. It specifies CASSSTPSKPDTQYF.

The V call is TRBV7-2, the J call TRBJ2-7; TRBD2 is a possible D gene (5 bases). Trimming took 1 base from V and 2 from J, leaving 21 bases between them. Germline V gene sequence: CDR1 SGHTA, CDR2 FQGNSA. The CDR3 is 18 amino acids. Here the CDR3 DNA reads TGTGCCAGCAGCTTAGGTGTCAGGCGGGCTTCCCCCACCTACGAGCAGTACTTC. It encodes CASSLGVRRASPTYEQYF.

The table lists this clonotype with a few counts. V is TRBV5-1 and J is TRBJ2-1; 14 nucleotides align to TRBD2. Germline V gene data show CDR1 as SGHRS and CDR2 as YFSETQ. The CDR3 has 19 residues. V shed 3 bases, J shed 0 bases, and the junction held 8 bases outside the gene matches. The CDR3 sequence is CASSSGTSGGPSSYNEQFF. The CDR3 DNA sequence: TGCGCCAGCAGCTCAGGGACTAGCGGGGGCCCAAGCTCCTACAATGAGCAGTTCTTC.

V is TRBV19 and J is TRBJ2-1; a weak D match, TRBD2 (5 bases). Trimming pared 1 base from V and 8 bases from J, leaving 9 bases between. The germline gives CDR1 LNHDA, CDR2 SQIVND (reference sequence). The CDR3 is 13 residues long. This CDR3 reads CASSIGSEDEQFF. For the CDR3, the DNA is TGTGCCAGTAGTATAGGTAGCGAGGATGAGCAGTTCTTC. The full variable domain, rest sourced from reference TRBV19 and TRBJ2-1, is DGGITQSPKYLFRKEGQNVTLSCEQNLNHDAMYWYRQDPGQGLRLIYYSQIVNDFQKGDIAEGYSVSREKKESFPLTVTSAQKNPTAFYLCASSIGSEDEQFFGPGTRLTVL.

J is TRBJ1-3 and V is TRBV6-5; 12 bases fit TRBD1. The V gene end was trimmed by 5 bases and the J gene end by 6 bases; junction bases not matched to a gene: 5. This CDR3 region has 15 residues. Germline V CDR1 and CDR2: MNHEY, SVGAGI. In nucleotides, the CDR3 is TGTGCCAGCAGTCCCGGGACAGGGGGCAAAAACACCATATATTTT. It specifies CASSPGTGGKNTIYF.

The chain has TRBV6-6 and TRBJ1-2, with D perhaps TRBD1 (6 bases). The CDR3 loop spans 17 amino acids. V lost 0 bases, J lost 3 bases, and 17 bases lay in between. From germline, CDR1 is MNHNY and CDR2 SVGAGI (reference sequence). The CDR3 nucleotides read TGTGCCAGCAGTTACTCAGCGGGGGCAGGGGTGGACTATGGCTACACCTTC. Protein sequence: CASSYSAGAGVDYGYTF.

This clonotype appeared a few times. The V and J genes are TRBV29-1 and TRBJ2-2; TRBD2 matches 10 bases. V gave up 7 bases and J gave up 0 bases; unmatched junction bases: 2. This CDR3 region has 14 residues. Germline V gene sequence: CDR1 SQVTM, CDR2 ANQGSEA. Here the CDR3 DNA reads TGCAGCGCGAGCGGGGGGGCGAACACCGGGGAGCTGTTTTTT. This encodes CSASGGANTGELFF.

The V and J genes are TRBV19 and TRBJ2-2; 8 nucleotides align to TRBD1. Germline CDR1 and CDR2: LNHDA and SQIVND (reference sequence). Trimming removed 6 bases from V and 5 bases from J; junction bases left unmatched: 5. The CDR3 runs to 14 residues. CDR3: CASSSGGRTGELFF. The DNA for the CDR3 is TGTGCCAGTAGCTCAGGGGGCCGGACCGGGGAGCTGTTTTTT.

The genes are TRBV12-3 or TRBV12-4 and TRBJ2-7; 10 nucleotides align to TRBD2. The ends lost 3 bases at V and 2 bases at J; junction bases unmatched: 13. The CDR3 spans 18 residues. CDR3 in DNA: TGTGCCAGCAGTTTCGGCGACCTCAGCGGGAGGGGGGCCTACGAGCAGTACTTC. Protein: CASSFGDLSGRGAYEQYF.

This clonotype was seen a few times. The chain combines TRBV6-2 or TRBV6-3 with TRBJ2-5, with TRBD2 identical over 14 bases. V lost 6 bases and J lost 4; bases outside the gene matches: 7. CDR1 and CDR2 from the germline V gene are MNHEY and SVGEGT. This CDR3 has 16 amino acids. The CDR3 here is CASSRGLAGGLETQYF. The CDR3 coding sequence is TGTGCCAGCAGCCGCGGACTAGCGGGAGGTTTAGAGACCCAGTACTTC.

Ten or more counts support this clonotype. The chain is built from TRBV14 and TRBJ1-1; tentative D call: TRBD1 (5 bases). The V gene's germline CDR1 is SGHDN and CDR2 FVKESK. Deletions cut 1 base from V and 5 bases from J, with 11 bases between. The CDR3 loop spans 14 amino acids. CDR3 nucleotides: TGTGCCAGCAGCCAAGCTTCAGGGAGGACTGAAGCTTTCTTT. It specifies CASSQASGRTEAFF.

This clonotype was detected many times. The rearrangement joins TRBV28 to TRBJ2-1; D gene uncertain. The CDR3 contains 12 residues. V was clipped by 8 bases and J by 5 bases, with 10 bases between them. Germline CDR1 and CDR2: MDHEN and SYDVKM. The CDR3 is CASLYENNEQFF. CDR3 coding DNA: TGTGCCAGCCTCTACGAGAACAATGAGCAGTTCTTC.

Ten or more counts support this clonotype. The rearrangement uses TRBV9 and TRBJ2-1, with D perhaps TRBD2 (6 bases). Deletions cut 0 bases from V and 14 bases from J, with 12 bases between. Germline CDR1 SGDLS, CDR2 YYNGEE. This CDR3 is built from 12 residues. The CDR3 is CASSVVGGLEFF. CDR3 nucleotide sequence: TGTGCCAGCAGCGTAGTCGGAGGGCTGGAGTTCTTC.

This clonotype was counted a few times. The chain joins TRBV7-2 to TRBJ2-7; perhaps TRBD1 as D (5 bases). The CDR3 spans 12 residues. Trimming took 5 bases from V and 7 from J, leaving 12 bases between them. CDR1 SGHTA and CDR2 FQGNSA come from the germline V gene. This CDR3 reads CASSPTASEQYF. CDR3 DNA sequence: TGTGCCAGCAGCCCGACAGCCTCGGAGCAGTACTTC.

The gene calls are TRBV20-1 and TRBJ2-2; D not resolved. In germline, CDR1 is DFQATT, CDR2 SNEGSKA (reference sequence). Trimming took 1 base from V and 6 from J, leaving 6 bases between them. The CDR3 extends over 12 amino acids. The CDR3 DNA sequence: TGCAGTGCTAGAGCCGGAGCCGGGGAGCTGTTTTTT. This codes for CSARAGAGELFF.

V and J are TRBV13 and TRBJ2-7; 7 nucleotides agree with TRBD1. CDR1 is PRHDT, CDR2 FYEKMQ, per germline (reference sequence). V lost 1 base, J lost 2 bases, and 5 bases stayed unmatched. The CDR3 has 15 residues. Here the CDR3 DNA reads TGTGCCAGCAGCTTAGTACAGGGGAGAGCCTACGAGCAGTACTTC. Amino acid sequence: CASSLVQGRAYEQYF.

This clonotype was counted between two and nine times. The V and J genes are TRBV6-2 or TRBV6-3 and TRBJ1-1; TRBD1 aligns across 7 bases. This CDR3 has 15 residues. Germline V gives CDR1 MNHEY, CDR2 SVGEGT. With V trimmed by 2 bases and J by 0 bases, 3 bases remained unmatched. For the CDR3, the DNA is TGTGCCAGCAGTTACAGGGGGCTCTTGAACACTGAAGCTTTCTTT. Amino acid sequence: CASSYRGLLNTEAFF.

This clonotype appeared a few times. The chain has TRBV28 and TRBJ2-7; possible D gene TRBD1, 5 bases. Germline CDR1 is MDHEN and CDR2 is SYDVKM. The CDR3 length is 15 residues. Trimming left V 6 bases short and J 6 bases short, with 21 bases between. CDR3 coding DNA: TGTGCCAGCAGCCCCGGACACAGTACTCCTATCGAGCAGTACTTC. Protein sequence: CASSPGHSTPIEQYF.

This clonotype was observed a handful of times. The CDR3 bases are TGTGCCAGCAGCAAAGGACCTGTGAAGTTGTTGGAGGACATTCAGTACTTC. Translating gives CASSKGPVKLLEDIQYF. V usage is TRBV7-2 and J usage is TRBJ2-4; perhaps TRBD2 as D (5 bases). CDR1 is SGHTA, CDR2 FQGNSA, per germline. The CDR3 runs to 17 residues. The germline V and J ends were trimmed by 5 bases and 8 bases, with 25 bases remaining between them.

The chain uses TRBV15 and TRBJ1-6; D perhaps matches TRBD1 (6 bases). Germline V lookup: CDR1 LNHNV, CDR2 YYDKDF (reference sequence). This CDR3 has 13 residues. V was shortened by 0 bases and J by 10 bases, with 7 bases between the two germline ends. DNA of the CDR3: TGTGCCACCAGCAGAGAAGGGGGGTCACCCCTCCACTTT. Protein sequence: CATSREGGSPLHF.